Listed below are T cell receptor beta chains from one sample, sequenced in a study of CD8 T cells in Susac syndrome. TCRdb analysed the immunoSEQ multiplex PCR reads with MiXCR anew, one entry per CDR3 protein. Among more than 100,000 distinct CDR3 sequences listed, about 93% were seen once. Material for sequencing was CD8+ T cells from PBMCs. The receptors come from a human donor with Susac syndrome. Each CDR3 is given with its conserved first and last residue. The D gene is left open where the match is weak. For some rows the clone size is stated as once, few or many, or as a class when expanded; others skip it.

j_call	d_call	v_call	clone_size	cdr3_aa	cdr3_nt
TRBJ2-4	-	TRBV6-2/TRBV6-3	-	CASSYEAGEPLAKNIQYF	TGTGCCAGCAGTTACGAGGCCGGAGAGCCCTTAGCCAAAAACATTCAGTACTTC
TRBJ2-7	-	TRBV4-2	-	CASSQGGTAYSYEQYF	TGTGCCAGCAGCCAGGGCGGGACAGCATATTCCTACGAGCAGTACTTC
TRBJ2-1	-	TRBV20-1	-	CSATNWDNEQFF	TGCAGTGCTACAAACTGGGACAATGAGCAGTTCTTC
TRBJ2-6	-	TRBV29-1	-	CSVRPSGANVLTF	TGCAGCGTCCGCCCTTCTGGGGCCAACGTCCTGACTTTC
TRBJ2-3	-	TRBV12-5	-	CASGSSLTFTDTQYF	TGTGCTAGTGGTTCCTCCCTAACTTTCACAGATACGCAGTATTTT
TRBJ2-7	TRBD2	TRBV7-8	-	CASSSLAGGGYEQYF	TGTGCCAGCAGCTCTCTAGCGGGGGGAGGGTACGAGCAGTACTTC
TRBJ2-5	-	TRBV20-1	-	CSARDRPRVAETQYF	TGCAGTGCTAGAGATCGCCCCAGGGTGGCGGAGACCCAGTACTTC
TRBJ2-7	-	TRBV12-3/TRBV12-4	once	CASSPGWGYEQYF	TGTGCCAGCAGTCCCGGTTGGGGGTACGAGCAGTACTTC
TRBJ1-5	TRBD1	TRBV12-3/TRBV12-4	-	CASSMGQTFQPQHF	TGTGCCAGCAGTATGGGACAGACTTTTCAGCCCCAGCATTTT
TRBJ2-5	TRBD1	TRBV11-1	once	CASSVDRAPETQYF	TGTGCCAGCAGCGTGGACAGGGCCCCGGAGACCCAGTACTTC
TRBJ2-2	-	TRBV20-1	-	CSARGGRWTGELFF	TGCAGTGCTAGGGGGGGGCGCTGGACCGGGGAGCTGTTTTTT
TRBJ1-2	-	TRBV20-1	-	CSATWVYGYTF	TGCAGTGCCACCTGGGTGTATGGCTACACCTTC
TRBJ2-1	-	TRBV6-5	-	CASSYSAGNRGEDEQFF	TGTGCCAGCAGTTACTCCGCCGGCAATAGGGGGGAGGATGAGCAGTTCTTC
TRBJ2-5	-	TRBV5-1	-	CASSLNYQETQYF	TGCGCCAGCAGCTTGAACTACCAAGAGACCCAGTACTTC
TRBJ2-7	TRBD1	TRBV13	-	CASSLWDRGPTYEQYF	TGTGCCAGCAGCTTATGGGACAGGGGGCCAACCTACGAGCAGTACTTC
TRBJ1-1	-	TRBV4-1	-	CASSQDRQNSNTEAFF	TGCGCCAGCAGCCAAGATAGACAGAATTCGAACACTGAAGCTTTCTTT
TRBJ2-7	-	TRBV10-2	-	CASSEQSSYEQYF	TGCGCCAGCAGTGAGCAAAGCTCCTACGAGCAGTACTTC
TRBJ1-1	-	TRBV14	-	CASSPRGWLIEAFF	TGTGCCAGCAGCCCACGGGGCTGGCTAATTGAAGCTTTCTTT